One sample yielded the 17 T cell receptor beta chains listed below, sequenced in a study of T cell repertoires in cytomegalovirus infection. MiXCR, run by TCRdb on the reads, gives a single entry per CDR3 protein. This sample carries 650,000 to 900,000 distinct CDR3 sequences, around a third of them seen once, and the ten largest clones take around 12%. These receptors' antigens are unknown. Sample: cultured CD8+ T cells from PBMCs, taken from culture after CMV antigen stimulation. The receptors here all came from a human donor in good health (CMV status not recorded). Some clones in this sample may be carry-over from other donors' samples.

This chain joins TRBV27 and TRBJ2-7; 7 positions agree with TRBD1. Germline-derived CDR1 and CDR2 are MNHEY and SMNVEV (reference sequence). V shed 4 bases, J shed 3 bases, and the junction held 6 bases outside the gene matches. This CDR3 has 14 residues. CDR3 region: CASSSGQAFYEQYF. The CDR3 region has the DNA TGTGCCAGCAGTTCCGGACAGGCCTTCTACGAGCAGTACTTC.

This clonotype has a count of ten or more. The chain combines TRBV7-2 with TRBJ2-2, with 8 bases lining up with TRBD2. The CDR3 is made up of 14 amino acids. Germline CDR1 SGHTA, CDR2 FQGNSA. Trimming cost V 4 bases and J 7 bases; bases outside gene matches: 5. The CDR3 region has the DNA TGTGCCAGCAGCTCCGAGCGGGGGAACGGGGAGCTGTTTTTT. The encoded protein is CASSSERGNGELFF.

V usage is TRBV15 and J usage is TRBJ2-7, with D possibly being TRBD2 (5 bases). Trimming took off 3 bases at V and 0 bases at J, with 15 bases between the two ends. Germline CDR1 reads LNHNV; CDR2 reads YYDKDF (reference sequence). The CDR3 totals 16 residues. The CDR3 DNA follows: TGTGCCACCAGCAGGTCCGGGATCCTAAACTCCTACGAGCAGTACTTC. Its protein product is CATSRSGILNSYEQYF.

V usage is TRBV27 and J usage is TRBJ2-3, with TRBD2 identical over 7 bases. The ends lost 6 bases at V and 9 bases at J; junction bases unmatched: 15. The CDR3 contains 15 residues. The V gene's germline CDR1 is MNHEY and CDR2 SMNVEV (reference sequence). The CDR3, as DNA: TGTGCCAGCAGCTCCTCTAGCGGAGCCGCAGGGACGCAGTATTTT. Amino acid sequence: CASSSSSGAAGTQYF.

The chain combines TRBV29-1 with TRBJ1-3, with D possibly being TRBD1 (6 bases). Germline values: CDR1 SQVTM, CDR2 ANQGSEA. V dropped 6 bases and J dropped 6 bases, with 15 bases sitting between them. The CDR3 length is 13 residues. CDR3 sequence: CSVPGAGENTIYF. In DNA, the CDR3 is TGCAGCGTCCCAGGGGCGGGAGAAAACACCATATATTTT.

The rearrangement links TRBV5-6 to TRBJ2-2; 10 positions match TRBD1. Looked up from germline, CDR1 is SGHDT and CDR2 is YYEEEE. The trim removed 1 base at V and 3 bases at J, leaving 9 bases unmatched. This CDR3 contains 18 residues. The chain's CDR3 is CASSLLRDRGYDTGELFF. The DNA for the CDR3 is TGTGCCAGCAGCTTGTTGAGGGACAGGGGATATGACACCGGGGAGCTGTTTTTT.

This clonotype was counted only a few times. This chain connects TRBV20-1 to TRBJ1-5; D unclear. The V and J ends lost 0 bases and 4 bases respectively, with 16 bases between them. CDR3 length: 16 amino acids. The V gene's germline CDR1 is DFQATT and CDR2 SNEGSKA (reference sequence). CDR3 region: CSARDRESRSNQPQHF. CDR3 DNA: TGCAGTGCTAGAGATCGGGAATCGAGAAGTAATCAGCCCCAGCATTTT.

CDR3 bases: TGTGCCATCGGGACTAGCACAGATACGCAGTATTTT. Its translation is CAIGTSTDTQYF. The genes are TRBV6-1 and TRBJ2-3, with D maybe TRBD2 (6 bases). CDR3 length equals 12 residues. Looked up from germline, CDR1 is MNHNS and CDR2 is SASEGT. The V gene lost 10 bases and the J gene lost 0 bases, with 8 bases spanning the gap.

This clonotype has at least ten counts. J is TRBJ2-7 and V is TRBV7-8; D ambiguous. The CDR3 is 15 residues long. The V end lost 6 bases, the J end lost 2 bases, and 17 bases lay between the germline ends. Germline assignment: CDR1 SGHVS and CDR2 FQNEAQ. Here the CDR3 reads CASSPGPESPYEQYV. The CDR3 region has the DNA TGTGCCAGCAGTCCCGGGCCCGAATCCCCCTACGAGCAGTACGTC.

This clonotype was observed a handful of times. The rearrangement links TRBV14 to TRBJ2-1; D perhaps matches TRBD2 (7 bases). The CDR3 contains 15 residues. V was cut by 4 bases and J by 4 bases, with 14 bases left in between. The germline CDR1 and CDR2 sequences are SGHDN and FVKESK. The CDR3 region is CASSRRGGPYNEQFF. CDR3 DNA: TGTGCCAGCAGCCGGAGGGGGGGCCCATACAATGAGCAGTTCTTC.

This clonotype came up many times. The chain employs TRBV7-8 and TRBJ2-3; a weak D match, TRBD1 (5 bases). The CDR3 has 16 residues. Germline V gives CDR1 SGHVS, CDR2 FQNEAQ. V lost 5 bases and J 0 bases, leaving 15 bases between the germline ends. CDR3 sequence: CASSPWGRESTDTQYF. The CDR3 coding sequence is TGTGCCAGCAGCCCATGGGGCAGGGAAAGCACAGATACGCAGTATTTT.

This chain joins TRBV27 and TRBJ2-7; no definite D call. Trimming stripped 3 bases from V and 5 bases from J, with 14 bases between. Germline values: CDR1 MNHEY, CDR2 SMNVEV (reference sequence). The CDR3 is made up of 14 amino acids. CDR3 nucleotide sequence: TGTGCCAGCAGTTTGGGCGGAGACGTCCACGAGCAGTACTTC. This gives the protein CASSLGGDVHEQYF.

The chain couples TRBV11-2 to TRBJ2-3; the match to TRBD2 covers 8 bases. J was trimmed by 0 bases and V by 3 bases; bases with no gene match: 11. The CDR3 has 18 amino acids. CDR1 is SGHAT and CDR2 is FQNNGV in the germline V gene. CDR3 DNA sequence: TGTGCCAGCAGCTTTGTGGCGGGGGGCCAACAAAGCACAGATACGCAGTATTTT. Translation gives CASSFVAGGQQSTDTQYF.

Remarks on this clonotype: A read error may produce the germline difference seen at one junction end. CDR3 nucleotides: TGTGCCAGCAGCACCGGGACAGGCTATGAAAAACAGTTTTTT. Translated, it gives CASSTGTGYEKQFF. This sequence joins TRBV7-4 and TRBJ1-4, with TRBD1 matching over 8 bases. The V gene's germline CDR1 is SGHVT and CDR2 SQSDAQ. The CDR3 runs 14 residues. The full variable domain, its missing parts supplied by reference TRBV7-4 and TRBJ1-4, is GAGVSQSPRYKVAKRGRDVALRCDSISGHVTLYWYRQTLGQGSEVLTYSQSDAQRDKSGRPSGRFSAERPERSVSTLKIQRTEQGDSAVYLCASSTGTGYEKQFFGSGTQLSVL.

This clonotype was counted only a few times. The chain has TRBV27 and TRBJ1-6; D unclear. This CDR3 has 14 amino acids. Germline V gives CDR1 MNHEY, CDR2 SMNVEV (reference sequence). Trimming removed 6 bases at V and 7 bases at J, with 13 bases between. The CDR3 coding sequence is TGTGCCAGCAGAATCCCGGGAGGCAATTCACCCCTCCACTTT. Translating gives CASRIPGGNSPLHF.

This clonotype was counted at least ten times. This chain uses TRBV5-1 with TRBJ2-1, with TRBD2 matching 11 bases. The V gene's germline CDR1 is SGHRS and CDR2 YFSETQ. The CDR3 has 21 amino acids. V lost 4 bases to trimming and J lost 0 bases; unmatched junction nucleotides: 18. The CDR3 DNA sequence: TGCGCCAGCAGCGCATCTCTAGCGGGGGGTTACATTCCCCGCTCCTACAATGAGCAGTTCTTC. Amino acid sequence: CASSASLAGGYIPRSYNEQFF. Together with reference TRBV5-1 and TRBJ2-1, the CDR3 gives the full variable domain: KAGVTQTPRYLIKTRGQQVTLSCSPISGHRSVSWYQQTPGQGLQFLFEYFSETQRNKGNFPGRFSGRQFSNSRSEMNVSTLELGDSALYLCASSASLAGGYIPRSYNEQFFGPGTRLTVL.

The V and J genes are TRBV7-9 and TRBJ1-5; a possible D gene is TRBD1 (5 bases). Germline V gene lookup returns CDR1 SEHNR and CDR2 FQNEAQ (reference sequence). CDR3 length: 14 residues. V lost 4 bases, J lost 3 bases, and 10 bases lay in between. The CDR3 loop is CASSSTDYNQPQHF. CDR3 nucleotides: TGTGCCAGCAGCTCGACAGATTACAATCAGCCCCAGCATTTT.